The present TCR beta chain was sequenced within a study of identical twins. In every case, the donor was a healthy Caucasian. The trim removed 8 bases at V and 0 bases at J, leaving 10 bases unmatched. From germline, CDR1 is LGHDT and CDR2 YNNKEL (reference sequence). CDR3 length: 16 amino acids. This clonotype appeared many times. A universal primer site was incorporated via template switching, and the cDNA contained unique molecular identifiers. Each CDR3 protein is one row after TCRdb ran MiXCR on the 5' RACE reads. Found here are approximately 470,000 distinct CDR3 sequences, more than 13% of them singletons; the top ten hold 0.4% to 0.55%. The sample was also reused in another study, on yellow fever vaccine responses in identical twins. From that report: Twins' T cell vaccine responses reportedly looked partly convergent, partly personalized.

The sequence came from a woman between 18 and 30 years old in good health. The material sequenced was CD4+ T cells sorted from blood. The rearrangement uses TRBV3-1 and TRBJ1-1, with TRBD1 matching 9 bases. CDR3 protein: CASFPGTGSMNTEAFF. The CDR3 DNA sequence: TGTGCCAGCTTCCCCGGGACAGGGAGTATGAACACTGAAGCTTTCTTT.